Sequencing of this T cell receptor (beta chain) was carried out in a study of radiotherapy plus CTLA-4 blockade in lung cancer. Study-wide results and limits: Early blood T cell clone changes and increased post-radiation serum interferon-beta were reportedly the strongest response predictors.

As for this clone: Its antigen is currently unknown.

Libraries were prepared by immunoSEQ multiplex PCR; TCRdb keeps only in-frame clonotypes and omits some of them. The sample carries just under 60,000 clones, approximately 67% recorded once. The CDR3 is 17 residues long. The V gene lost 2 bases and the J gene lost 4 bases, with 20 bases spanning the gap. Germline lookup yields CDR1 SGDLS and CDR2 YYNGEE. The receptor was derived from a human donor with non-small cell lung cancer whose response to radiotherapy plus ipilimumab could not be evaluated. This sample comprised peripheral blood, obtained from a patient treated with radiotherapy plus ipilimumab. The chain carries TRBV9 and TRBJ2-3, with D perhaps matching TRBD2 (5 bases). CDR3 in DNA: TGTGCCAGCAGCGTCGGGTGGTATCCGGGATTGGCAGATACGCAGTATTTT. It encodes CASSVGWYPGLADTQYF.